This T cell receptor (beta chain) was identified during a study of blood T cell repertoires in COVID-19. On the study more broadly: Acute-phase and convalescent COVID-19 samples originated in the United States, Italy and Spain. PBMCs, B-cell-depleted T cells, or T cells provided the cDNA or gDNA that made up the material.

Membership in each cohort depended on participant-reported clinical history. This CDR3 spans 16 amino acids. V was shortened by 0 bases and J by 5 bases, with 16 bases between the two germline ends. Germline loops: CDR1 LGHNA, CDR2 YNFKEQ. TCRdb's copy holds only in-frame clones and misses some; the assay was immunoSEQ multiplex PCR. This table holds 250,000 or so clones, 87% found once. Sequencing was carried out using PBMCs or T cells enriched from blood (not recorded which). This sequence joins TRBV4-2 and TRBJ2-5, with a possible D match to TRBD2 (6 bases). This TCR derives from a woman aged 25 to 39 with acute COVID-19. DNA of the CDR3: TGTGCCAGCAGCCAAGATGTGGGAGTAGGGAGGGAGACCCAGTACTTC. Amino acid sequence: CASSQDVGVGRETQYF.